This T cell receptor (beta chain) emerged from a study of shared T cell receptors in the human thymus. This clone appeared a few times. Generated by immunoSEQ multiplex PCR, the TCRdb table keeps only in-frame clones and is missing some. Altogether over 450,000 clones are present, more than 75% being singletons, with the ten largest covering roughly 0.013%. These data are also associated with another study on human thymus T cells. From that report: V and J genes seemed to be used with bias in thymic and blood repertoires. Thymic repertoires overlap heavily among unrelated individuals, related research has reported.

Sequencing used thymocytes. This TCR was recovered from a boy younger than two with a congenital heart defect.

The CDR3: CASLGGYSSGNTIYF. CDR3 DNA: TGTGCCAGCCTAGGGGGCTACTCCTCTGGAAACACCATATATTTT. The rearrangement joins TRBV7-2 to TRBJ1-3; 7 bases are a match to TRBD1. This CDR3 spans 15 amino acids. CDR1 is SGHTA, CDR2 FQGNSA, per germline. V shed 8 bases and J 0 bases; nucleotides not matched to a gene: 7.